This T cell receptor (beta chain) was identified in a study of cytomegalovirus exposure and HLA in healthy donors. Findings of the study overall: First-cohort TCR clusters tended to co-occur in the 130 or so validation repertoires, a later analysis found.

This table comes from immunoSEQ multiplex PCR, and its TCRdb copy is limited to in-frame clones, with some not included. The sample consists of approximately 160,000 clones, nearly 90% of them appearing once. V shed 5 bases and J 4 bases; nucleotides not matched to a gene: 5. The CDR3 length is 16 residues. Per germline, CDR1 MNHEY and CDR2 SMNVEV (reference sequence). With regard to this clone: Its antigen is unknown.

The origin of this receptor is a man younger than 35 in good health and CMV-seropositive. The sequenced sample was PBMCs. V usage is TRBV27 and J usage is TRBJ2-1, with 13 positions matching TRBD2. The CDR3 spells CASSLGLAGAYNEQFF. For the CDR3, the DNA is TGTGCCAGCAGTCTAGGACTAGCGGGAGCGTACAATGAGCAGTTCTTC.